The 24 T cell receptor beta chains below all came from one sample that was sequenced in a study of CD8 T cells in ankylosing spondylitis. TCRdb analysed the 5' RACE reads with MiXCR anew, one entry per CDR3 protein. Here the sample spans about 130,000 distinct CDR3 sequences, 6% to 8.5% being singletons. The sequenced sample consisted of blood, either unsorted or a sorted T cell fraction (not recorded which). The receptors stem from a male donor with ankylosing spondylitis or in good health (not recorded which).

This clonotype was seen many times. J is TRBJ2-7 and V is TRBV5-1, with D perhaps matching TRBD1 (6 bases). This CDR3 contains 13 residues. V was clipped by 0 bases and J by 3 bases, with 7 bases between them. The germline CDR1 and CDR2 sequences are SGHRS and YFSETQ. CDR3 sequence reads: CASSLGTDYEQYF. Here the CDR3 DNA reads TGCGCCAGCAGCTTGGGGACAGACTACGAGCAGTACTTC.

This clonotype was detected many times. This chain uses TRBV5-1 with TRBJ1-3; D unclear. CDR1 and CDR2 (germline): SGHRS, YFSETQ. V was pared by 3 bases and J by 0 bases, with 10 bases between. The CDR3 consists of 15 residues. Written as DNA, the CDR3 is TGCGCCAGCAGCTCTGGACTGAGCTCTGGAAACACCATATATTTT. It is translated as CASSSGLSSGNTIYF.

There are many counts of this clonotype. V gene TRBV20-1 combines with J gene TRBJ1-1; possibly TRBD1 for D (5 bases). The CDR3 loop spans 14 amino acids. The germline V gene encodes CDR1 DFQATT and CDR2 SNEGSKA (reference sequence). Trimming shortened V by 6 bases and J by 4 bases, and 18 bases separated the two germline ends. CDR3 bases: TGCAGTGCCACCCCCCCGGGGGGATCCACTGAAGCTTTCTTT. As protein: CSATPPGGSTEAFF.

Details on this clonotype: A single base separates this from a much larger clone, so it may be a read error. The chain joins TRBV29-1 to TRBJ1-1; D remains unclear. Germline lookup yields CDR1 SQVTM and CDR2 ANQGSEA. This CDR3 region has 10 residues. CDR3 nucleotides: TGCAGCGTTGGAAACAGTGAAGCTTTCTTT. Translation gives CSVGNSEAFF.

In its sample, this clonotype was seen many times. The chain is built from TRBV19 and TRBJ2-1; weak D call: TRBD1 (5 bases). Trimming took 3 bases from V and 10 from J, leaving 13 bases between them. CDR1 is LNHDA, CDR2 SQIVND, per germline (reference sequence). This CDR3 is 13 amino acids long. CDR3 DNA sequence: TGTGCCAGTAGTATGCGGCAGGGATACGAGCAGTTCTTC. Translated, it gives CASSMRQGYEQFF.

This clonotype was picked up many times. V gene TRBV5-1 combines with J gene TRBJ1-4; D gene uncertain. Germline CDR1 is SGHRS and CDR2 is YFSETQ. Trimming took 5 bases from V and 7 from J, leaving 12 bases between them. The length of the CDR3 is 13 residues. The CDR3 nucleotides read TGCGCCAGCAGACGAGAAGAGGGTGAAAAACTGTTTTTT. Translated, it gives CASRREEGEKLFF.

This clonotype counts as medium-sized (0.01 to 0.1%). The rearrangement links TRBV5-5 to TRBJ2-1; TRBD1 might be the D (5 bases). The germline V gene has CDR1 SGHKS and CDR2 YYEKEE (reference sequence). Deletions cut 6 bases from V and 4 bases from J, with 23 bases between. The CDR3 covers 17 residues. The CDR3 DNA is TGTGCCAGCACCTCGAACAGGAGTCCTCCAGATTACAATGAGCAGTTCTTC. It translates to CASTSNRSPPDYNEQFF.

This clonotype has ten or more counts. The J gene is TRBJ2-7, the V gene TRBV7-2; 10 nucleotides line up with TRBD2. The ends lost 4 bases at V and 5 bases at J; junction bases unmatched: 8. The CDR3 runs 15 residues. Germline CDR1 and CDR2: SGHTA and FQGNSA. The CDR3 sequence: CASSSRLAGADEQYF. Here the CDR3 DNA reads TGTGCCAGCAGCTCCAGGCTAGCGGGAGCTGACGAGCAGTACTTC.

This clonotype showed up many times. This sequence joins TRBV27 and TRBJ2-1; the D is unclear. CDR3 size: 13 residues. The germline V and J ends were trimmed by 2 bases and 3 bases, with 5 bases remaining between them. Germline-derived CDR1 and CDR2 are MNHEY and SMNVEV (reference sequence). The CDR3 DNA reads TGTGCCAGCAGTTTAAGAAACTACAATGAGCAGTTCTTC. Protein product: CASSLRNYNEQFF.

This clonotype has at least ten counts. The chain joins TRBV10-3 to TRBJ2-7; 8 bases are a match to TRBD2. In germline, CDR1 is ENHRY, CDR2 SYGVKD. The CDR3 consists of 14 residues. With V trimmed by 6 bases and J by 3 bases, 7 bases remained unmatched. Here the CDR3 reads CAIRTGTSLYEQYF. DNA for the CDR3: TGTGCCATCAGAACCGGGACTAGTCTCTACGAGCAGTACTTC.

This clonotype was counted many times. The J gene is TRBJ2-7, the V gene TRBV5-1; the match to TRBD1 covers 8 bases. Germline V gene data show CDR1 as SGHRS and CDR2 as YFSETQ. This CDR3 has 13 residues. Trimming cost V 2 bases and J 5 bases; bases outside gene matches: 3. CDR3 sequence: CASSFGQGDEQYF. In DNA, the CDR3 is TGCGCCAGCAGCTTTGGACAGGGCGACGAGCAGTACTTC.

This clonotype was counted at least ten times. The genes are TRBV18 and TRBJ2-1; 7 bases line up with TRBD2. The J segment lost 0 bases and the V segment lost 6 bases, leaving 8 bases of the junction unmatched. The CDR3 contains 16 residues. Germline V gene sequence: CDR1 KGHSH, CDR2 LQKENI. The CDR3 loop reads CASSQIAGLSYNEQFF. In DNA form, the CDR3 reads TGTGCCAGCTCTCAGATAGCGGGCCTCTCCTACAATGAGCAGTTCTTC.

The V call is TRBV2, the J call TRBJ1-1; weak D call: TRBD1 (5 bases). The V end was cut by 2 bases, the J end by 0 bases, with 13 bases between. CDR1 is SNHLY, CDR2 FYNNEI, per germline. CDR3 length equals 16 residues. CDR3 loop: CASSELGAGMNTEAFF. The DNA of the CDR3 is TGTGCCAGCAGTGAACTAGGGGCAGGAATGAACACTGAAGCTTTCTTT.

This chain joins TRBV6-2 or TRBV6-3 and TRBJ2-7, with D possibly matching TRBD1 (6 bases). The CDR3 length is 16 residues. Germline lookup yields CDR1 MNHEY and CDR2 SVGEGT. V was pared by 3 bases and J by 0 bases, with 15 bases between. CDR3 bases: TGTGCCAGCAGTTATGGGCGGACAGTCTCCTCCTACGAGCAGTACTTC. Translating it yields CASSYGRTVSSYEQYF.

This clonotype showed up many times. CDR3 in DNA: TGTGCCAGCAGCTTACTGGGACCGGACTTCGAGCAGTACTTC. It codes for CASSLLGPDFEQYF. This chain joins TRBV7-6 and TRBJ2-7; D is perhaps TRBD1 or TRBD2 (5 bases each). CDR3 size: 14 residues. Germline V CDR1 and CDR2: SGHVS, FNYEAQ. The V end was cut by 2 bases, the J end by 6 bases, with 14 bases between.

The sample holds many counts of this clonotype. This chain joins TRBV5-4 and TRBJ1-2; D is possibly TRBD1 (6 bases). The CDR3 is 14 amino acids. The V gene lost 4 bases and the J gene lost 2 bases, with 12 bases spanning the gap. Germline CDR1 and CDR2: SGHNT and YYREEE (reference sequence). The CDR3 loop is CASSPNQGNYGYTF. As DNA, the CDR3 is TGTGCCAGCAGCCCAAACCAGGGGAACTATGGCTACACCTTC.

This clonotype was recorded many times. The rearrangement links TRBV10-3 to TRBJ1-5, with D possibly being TRBD1 (6 bases). The CDR3 sequence is 14 residues long. V dropped 2 bases and J dropped 3 bases, with 8 bases sitting between them. Per the germline V gene, CDR1 is ENHRY and CDR2 is SYGVKD. The CDR3: CAISETGNNQPQHF. As DNA, the CDR3 is TGTGCCATCAGTGAGACAGGGAACAATCAGCCCCAGCATTTT.

This clonotype was observed many times. This chain links TRBV27 with TRBJ2-7; TRBD2 matches 14 bases. Germline assignment: CDR1 MNHEY and CDR2 SMNVEV (reference sequence). The CDR3 covers 15 residues. The junction had 2 bases not matched to a gene; V was cut back by 3 bases and J by 4 bases. CDR3 region: CASSLGTSGRYEQYF. CDR3 coding DNA: TGTGCCAGCAGTTTGGGGACTAGCGGGAGATACGAGCAGTACTTC.

This clonotype has ten or more counts. This rearrangement joins TRBV29-1 to TRBJ1-1; D may be TRBD1 (6 bases). Trimming pared 1 base from V and 5 bases from J, leaving 14 bases between. Germline V gives CDR1 SQVTM, CDR2 ANQGSEA. The CDR3 is 14 residues long. The CDR3 loop is CSVEVRGRGTEAFF. The CDR3 bases are TGCAGCGTTGAAGTTCGGGGAAGGGGGACTGAAGCTTTCTTT.

This clonotype was detected many times. The chain is built from TRBV20-1 and TRBJ1-5; TRBD1 aligns across 11 bases. The CDR3 totals 19 residues. V lost 1 base and J lost 7; bases outside the gene matches: 18. Germline values: CDR1 DFQATT, CDR2 SNEGSKA (reference sequence). As DNA, the CDR3 is TGCAGTGCTAGAGCTTTTGGGATTTCGGGACAGGGGGTTAGACAGCCCCAGCATTTT. This codes for CSARAFGISGQGVRQPQHF.

Ten or more counts support this clonotype. The rearrangement links TRBV5-1 to TRBJ2-2; 10 bases line up with TRBD2. The CDR3 is made up of 15 amino acids. Germline V gives CDR1 SGHRS, CDR2 YFSETQ. With V trimmed by 4 bases and J by 6 bases, 6 bases remained unmatched. The CDR3 coding sequence is TGCGCCAGCAGCCCCGGGACTAGCGTTGCCGGGGAGCTGTTTTTT. Protein sequence: CASSPGTSVAGELFF.

This clonotype was found many times. The chain recombines TRBV10-3 with TRBJ1-1; D call uncertain. This CDR3 spans 13 amino acids. The V and J ends lost 10 bases and 5 bases respectively, with 17 bases between them. Germline CDR1 and CDR2: ENHRY and SYGVKD. CDR3 nucleotides: TGTGCCACCTGGTGGGCGGGAGGGACTGAAGCTTTCTTT. It specifies CATWWAGGTEAFF.

This clonotype was seen many times. The chain employs TRBV5-1 and TRBJ2-2, with a possible D match to TRBD2 (6 bases). The germline V gene has CDR1 SGHRS and CDR2 YFSETQ. The V end was cut by 0 bases, the J end by 0 bases, with 9 bases between. The CDR3 consists of 16 residues. The CDR3 region is CASSLAGGSNTGELFF. The CDR3 region has the DNA TGCGCCAGCAGCTTGGCTGGGGGGTCGAACACCGGGGAGCTGTTTTTT.

Comments on this clonotype: A read error is possible here, since a much larger clone lies one base away. This chain joins TRBV5-6 and TRBJ2-5; no clear D. CDR1 SGHDT and CDR2 YYEEEE come from the germline V gene. The length of the CDR3 is 13 residues. The CDR3 nucleotides are TGTGCCAGCAGCCCCCCCGAGCAAGAGCCCCAGTACTTC. Encoded protein: CASSPPEQEPQYF.